A single sample is the source of the 22 T cell receptor beta chains below, sequenced in a study of blood T cells in healthy people across ages. The authors ran a second PCR of roughly 6 to 12 cycles using a sample-barcoded 5' primer and a J-beta primer mix. MiXCR, applied by TCRdb to the 5' RACE reads, yields one record per CDR3 protein. In the table there are hundreds of thousands of distinct CDR3 sequences, 25% to 35% of which are singletons. Another study also made use of these data, one on T cells of mothers and their children.

What was sequenced was blood. These receptors all stem from a boy between 2 and 10 years old in good health.

The chain carries TRBV12-3 or TRBV12-4 and TRBJ1-1; no clear D. This CDR3 has 16 residues. V lost 3 bases and J lost 1, with 15 bases in between. CDR3 nucleotides: TGTGCCAGCAGTTTGAGCTCTTGGGGTTCGAACACTGAAGCTTTCTTT. Translated, it gives CASSLSSWGSNTEAFF.

The chain joins TRBV6-5 to TRBJ1-2, with D perhaps TRBD1 (5 bases). The V gene lost 7 bases and the J gene lost 7 bases, with 19 bases spanning the gap. CDR1 and CDR2 from the germline V gene are MNHEY and SVGAGI. This CDR3 is built from 14 residues. Here the CDR3 reads CASIQPPGLGGYTF. CDR3 bases: TGTGCCAGCATCCAACCCCCAGGGCTGGGTGGCTACACCTTC.

This sequence joins TRBV20-1 and TRBJ2-1, with 10 bases aligning to TRBD2. V lost 5 bases, J lost 0 bases, and 10 bases stayed unmatched. The CDR3 loop spans 17 amino acids. The V gene's germline CDR1 is DFQATT and CDR2 SNEGSKA (reference sequence). For the CDR3, the DNA is TGCAGTGCTTCAGAGTTTGCTAGCGGGAGCTCCTACAATGAGCAGTTCTTC. Its translation is CSASEFASGSSYNEQFF.

This clonotype was observed at least ten times. The chain carries TRBV28 and TRBJ1-1; D ambiguous. The germline V gene has CDR1 MDHEN and CDR2 SYDVKM. The CDR3 has 15 amino acids. The V end was cut by 2 bases, the J end by 0 bases, with 10 bases between. CDR3 nucleotides: TGTGCCAGCAGTTTAGGGTGGCCTGTGAACACTGAAGCTTTCTTT. Protein: CASSLGWPVNTEAFF.

This clonotype was recorded at least ten times. The chain recombines TRBV7-2 with TRBJ2-5; D gene ambiguous. CDR1 and CDR2 from the germline V gene are SGHTA and FQGNSA. This CDR3 comprises 12 residues. V lost 5 bases, J lost 5 bases, and 9 bases lay in between. CDR3 region: CASSPRLETQYF. The CDR3 DNA reads as TGTGCCAGCAGCCCACGGTTGGAGACCCAGTACTTC. Drawing the rest from reference TRBV7-2 and TRBJ2-5, the complete variable domain is GAGVSQSPSNKVTEKGKDVELRCDPISGHTALYWYRQSLGQGLEFLIYFQGNSAPDKSGLPSDRFSAERTGGSVSTLTIQRTQQEDSAVYLCASSPRLETQYFGPGTRLLVL.

Only a few counts were recorded for this clonotype. The chain carries TRBV10-3 and TRBJ2-5; perhaps TRBD1 as D (7 bases). Looked up from germline, CDR1 is ENHRY and CDR2 is SYGVKD. V was clipped by 0 bases and J by 4 bases, with 15 bases between them. There are 16 residues in the CDR3. DNA for the CDR3: TGTGCCATCAGTGAGTCTACTAGCCCAGGGGGAGAGACCCAGTACTTC. Translation: CAISESTSPGGETQYF.

This clonotype turned up a few times. The rearrangement links TRBV12-3 or TRBV12-4 to TRBJ2-5; D not certain. The J call may be faulty, since TRBJ2-1 better matches the DNA end. The CDR3 has 11 amino acids. The CDR3 DNA reads TGTGCCAGCAGTCTTAACTCCGGGCAGTTCTTC. Residues: CASSLNSGQFF.

This clonotype has only a few counts. The chain joins TRBV4-2 to TRBJ1-1, with D hard to call. Germline-derived CDR1 and CDR2 are LGHNA and YNFKEQ. There are 14 residues in the CDR3. Between the trimmed V and J ends, which lost 1 base and 1 base, there was a span of 7 bases. CDR3 sequence (DNA): TGTGCCAGCAGCCAAGCAGCAGCGAACACTGAAGCTTTCTTT. Translated, it gives CASSQAAANTEAFF.

This clonotype appeared a single time. This chain joins TRBV15 and TRBJ2-1, with D perhaps TRBD1 or TRBD2 (6 bases each). This CDR3 has 14 residues. Deletions cut 0 bases from V and 15 bases from J, with 18 bases between. Germline assignment: CDR1 LNHNV and CDR2 YYDKDF (reference sequence). The CDR3: CATSRETRGEVRFF. In DNA form, the CDR3 reads TGTGCCACCAGCAGAGAGACTAGGGGGGAGGTCCGGTTCTTC.

The genes are TRBV6-1 and TRBJ2-7, with D unresolved. Germline CDR1 and CDR2: MNHNS and SASEGT. With 8 bases removed from V and 7 bases from J, the gap between germline ends came to 6 bases. This CDR3 is built from 9 residues. DNA of the CDR3: TGTGCCAGCGCCCAGGAGCAGTACTTC. Translated: CASAQEQYF.

The chain has TRBV10-3 and TRBJ1-2; 9 nucleotides line up with TRBD1. Germline V CDR1 and CDR2: ENHRY, SYGVKD. The ends lost 8 bases at V and 3 bases at J; junction bases unmatched: 13. This CDR3 is 16 amino acids long. The CDR3 nucleotides read TGTGCCATCGGGAGAAGCACAGGGGGCGCGGACTATGGCTACACCTTC. Its protein is CAIGRSTGGADYGYTF.

The chain combines TRBV7-3 with TRBJ1-1; the D is unclear. V was shortened by 8 bases and J by 2 bases, with 12 bases between the two germline ends. The CDR3 consists of 13 residues. CDR1 SGHTA and CDR2 FQGTGA come from the germline V gene. The CDR3 loop reads CASGVTQNTEAFF. Written as DNA, the CDR3 is TGTGCCAGCGGGGTGACACAAAACACTGAAGCTTTCTTT.

This chain joins TRBV5-1 and TRBJ2-2, with D hard to call. Germline V gene sequence: CDR1 SGHRS, CDR2 YFSETQ. Trimming removed 5 bases at V and 4 bases at J, with 12 bases between. This CDR3 comprises 14 residues. CDR3 bases: TGCGCCAGCAGGGTGGGTTTCGGCACCGGGGAGCTGTTTTTT. Its translation: CASRVGFGTGELFF.

CDR3 in amino acids: CASSQDNAGAGYTF. In nucleotides, the CDR3 is TGCGCCAGCAGCCAAGATAATGCAGGGGCTGGCTACACCTTC. The chain recombines TRBV4-3 with TRBJ1-2; D possibly corresponds to TRBD1 (6 bases). V lost 0 bases and J 7 bases, leaving 12 bases between the germline ends. Germline V gene lookup returns CDR1 LGHNA and CDR2 YSLEER. This CDR3 has 14 amino acids.

This sequence joins TRBV7-9 and TRBJ2-5; maybe TRBD1 (6 bases). The germline V and J ends were trimmed by 6 bases and 3 bases, with 20 bases remaining between them. Per the germline V gene, CDR1 is SEHNR and CDR2 is FQNEAQ (reference sequence). This CDR3 has 16 amino acids. CDR3 sequence: CASRPGLAGAEETQYF. The CDR3 DNA reads as TGTGCCAGCAGACCTGGTTTGGCAGGGGCTGAAGAGACCCAGTACTTC. Combining the CDR3 with reference TRBV7-9 and TRBJ2-5 gives the whole variable domain DTGVSQNPRHKITKRGQNVTFRCDPISEHNRLYWYRQTLGQGPEFLTYFQNEAQLEKSRLLSDRFSAERPKGSFSTLEIQRTEQGDSAMYLCASRPGLAGAEETQYFGPGTRLLVL.

The chain carries TRBV29-1 and TRBJ2-1; 7 bases fit TRBD2. The ends lost 5 bases at V and 1 base at J; junction bases unmatched: 8. The germline gives CDR1 SQVTM, CDR2 ANQGSEA. The CDR3 totals 15 residues. The DNA of the CDR3 is TGCAGCGTTTATGGTGGCGGGAGTTCCTACAATGAGCAGTTCTTC. Residues: CSVYGGGSSYNEQFF.

This clonotype was counted a few times. The DNA of the CDR3 is TGCGCCAGCAGCCTCTCCACAGGGGGCGCGTCCTACGAGCAGTACTTC. This sequence encodes CASSLSTGGASYEQYF. The rearrangement joins TRBV5-1 to TRBJ2-7, with 9 nucleotides matching TRBD1. The V and J ends lost 4 bases and 1 base, in that order; junction bases with no gene match: 9. This CDR3 comprises 16 residues. Germline-derived CDR1 and CDR2 are SGHRS and YFSETQ.

The chain has TRBV6-5 and TRBJ1-1, with D tentatively TRBD1 (5 bases). Trimming took off 2 bases at V and 11 bases at J, with 9 bases between the two ends. This CDR3 comprises 11 residues. Germline assignment: CDR1 MNHEY and CDR2 SVGAGI. The CDR3 is CASSYDSQAFF. For the CDR3, the DNA is TGTGCCAGCAGTTACGACAGTCAGGCTTTCTTT.

The rearrangement joins TRBV10-3 to TRBJ2-2; either TRBD1 or TRBD2 may fit D (5 bases each). The germline V gene encodes CDR1 ENHRY and CDR2 SYGVKD. CDR3 length equals 13 residues. The CDR3 region has the DNA TGTGCTGACGGGGCCCTGAACACCGGGGAGCTGTTTTTT. This gives the protein CADGALNTGELFF.

This clonotype showed up just a few times. CDR3 sequence (DNA): TGTGCCACCAGCAGAGGCCCACCAGGGACAGGGGACGAGACCCAGTACTTC. Its translation is CATSRGPPGTGDETQYF. The chain employs TRBV15 and TRBJ2-5; 10 bases agree with TRBD1. J was trimmed by 5 bases and V by 1 base; bases with no gene match: 10. The CDR3 is made up of 17 amino acids. CDR1 and CDR2 (germline): LNHNV, YYDKDF (reference sequence).

The gene calls are TRBV19 and TRBJ2-1; D gene uncertain. Germline V CDR1 and CDR2: LNHDA, SQIVND (reference sequence). V lost 5 bases and J 5 bases, leaving 10 bases between the germline ends. The CDR3 extends over 13 amino acids. The DNA of the CDR3 is TGTGCCAGTAGTTTGGCGGTACACAATGAGCAGTTCTTC. Its translation: CASSLAVHNEQFF.

This chain joins TRBV6-1 and TRBJ1-2; D ambiguous. The CDR3 totals 15 residues. The V end was cut by 0 bases, the J end by 4 bases, with 12 bases between. Germline V lookup: CDR1 MNHNS, CDR2 SASEGT. In nucleotides, the CDR3 is TGTGCCAGCAGTGAAGCCCCCCAGGACCTCTATGGCTACACCTTC. The encoded protein is CASSEAPQDLYGYTF.